Here is one TCR beta chain with its context. TCRdb re-analyzed the 5' RACE reads; it lists each CDR3 protein once, without DNA. In all, the sample yields about 410,000 distinct CDR3 sequences. The record originates from a study of T cells expressing NK-cell markers. Overall study: Obtained from sorted CD3+CD56+NKG2C+, CD3+CD56+NKG2C- and CD3+CD56-NKG2C+ T cells were the TCR beta repertoires. There were seven HCMV-seropositive donors and one seronegative donor among the eight sequenced.

The germline V gene encodes CDR1 MNHEY and CDR2 SMNVEV (reference sequence). The CDR3 contains 14 residues. The sample consisted of blood T cells: a sorted CD56 or NKG2C T cell subset, CD4+ or CD8+ T cells, or bulk PBMC T cells (not recorded which). This rearrangement joins TRBV27 to TRBJ1-4. The receptor was isolated from a woman in her fifties or sixties in good health. The CDR3 is CASSLYGEEEKLFF. The full variable domain, completed using reference TRBV27 and TRBJ1-4, is EAQVTQNPRYLITVTGKKLTVTCSQNMNHEYMSWYRQDPGLGLRQIYYSMNVEVTDKGDVPEGYKVSRKEKRNFPLILESPSPNQTSLYFCASSLYGEEEKLFFGSGTQLSVL.